The rows below give T cell receptor beta chains drawn from one sample of a study of cytomegalovirus exposure and HLA in healthy donors. TCRdb keeps only in-frame clones here, not all; method: immunoSEQ multiplex PCR. The table lists around 150,000 clones, 70% to 80% of them singletons. The specimen sequenced was PBMCs. These receptors were obtained from a man aged 25-45 years in good health and CMV-seronegative. CDR3s include the opening cysteine and the closing phenylalanine or tryptophan. A D gene is named only where the DNA matches it firmly.

J: TRBJ2-1; D: TRBD2; V: TRBV15; CDR3: CATRLAGGSYNEQFF; DNA: TGTGCCACGAGACTAGCGGGAGGGTCCTACAATGAGCAGTTCTTC
J: TRBJ2-7; D: .; V: TRBV4-1; CDR3: CASSQESSGETYEQYF; DNA: TGCGCCAGCAGCCAAGAATCGAGCGGCGAAACCTACGAGCAGTACTTC
J: TRBJ2-5; D: TRBD2; V: TRBV15; CDR3: CATSRDGIAGPETQYF; DNA: TGTGCCACCAGCAGAGATGGGATAGCGGGGCCCGAAACCCAGTACTTC
J: TRBJ2-5; D: TRBD1; V: TRBV12-5; CDR3: CASASTGQGSETQYF; DNA: TGTGCTAGTGCCTCGACCGGACAGGGGTCCGAGACCCAGTACTTC
J: TRBJ2-7; D: .; V: TRBV6-5; CDR3: CASSYAPDISSYEQYF; DNA: TGTGCCAGCAGTTACGCCCCGGACATTTCATCCTACGAGCAGTACTTC
J: TRBJ2-3; D: .; V: TRBV13; CDR3: CASSPRGFGTDTQYF; DNA: TGTGCCAGCAGCCCCCGGGGTTTTGGCACAGATACGCAGTATTTT
J: TRBJ2-3; D: .; V: TRBV28; CDR3: CASSYDHPGLLVTDTQYF; DNA: TGTGCCAGCAGTTACGACCATCCGGGACTCCTCGTCACAGATACGCAGTATTTT
J: TRBJ1-4; D: .; V: TRBV11-2; CDR3: CASSWDSTNEKLFF; DNA: TGTGCCAGCAGCTGGGACTCAACTAATGAAAAACTGTTTTTT
J: TRBJ1-2; D: .; V: TRBV6-4; CDR3: CASSLPDWGKGDYGYTF; DNA: TGTGCCAGCAGTTTACCGGATTGGGGCAAAGGGGACTATGGCTACACCTTC
J: TRBJ1-1; D: .; V: TRBV21-1; CDR3: CASSSPGQTNTEAFF; DNA: TGTGCCAGCAGCTCCCCGGGACAGACGAACACTGAAGCTTTCTTT
J: TRBJ1-3; D: TRBD1; V: TRBV5-4; CDR3: CASSAPGQGSDTIYF; DNA: TGTGCCAGCAGCGCTCCGGGACAGGGATCGGACACCATATATTTT
J: TRBJ2-7; D: TRBD1; V: TRBV5-1; CDR3: CASSMDGTAIYEQYF; DNA: TGCGCCAGCAGCATGGATGGGACAGCAATCTACGAGCAGTACTTC
J: TRBJ2-7; D: .; V: TRBV6-6; CDR3: CASSLPSGPYEQYF; DNA: TGTGCCAGCAGCCTCCCCTCGGGTCCCTACGAGCAGTACTTC
J: TRBJ2-2; D: TRBD2; V: TRBV6-1; CDR3: CASSETGGPGELFF; DNA: TGTGCCAGCAGTGAAACGGGGGGGCCCGGGGAGCTGTTTTTT